This T cell receptor beta chain emerged from a study of shared clonotypes between healthy human individuals. Turning to the study itself: Donors, aged 18 to 49, were a couple of women and three men. Findings of the study overall: Sampling covered nothing but blood. Tissue TCR repertoires likely differ from those found in blood.

With respect to this clone: What it binds is unknown.

CDR1 and CDR2 from the germline V gene are LNHDA and SQIVND (reference sequence). Trimming removed 3 bases from V and 6 bases from J, with 8 bases in between. CDR3 size: 13 residues. The assay ran at deep level. Clones were sequenced by immunoSEQ multiplex PCR, and TCRdb holds only the in-frame ones, with some missing. Counted here are about 520,000 clones, about 72% occurring once; the ten biggest clones make up approximately 12%. This TCR was recovered from a woman in her 40s in good health. Some clones in this sample may be carry-over from other donors' samples. V usage is TRBV19 and J usage is TRBJ1-4; D is uncertain. The sample was PBMCs. The CDR3 is CASSMARYEKLFF. The CDR3 DNA follows: TGTGCCAGTAGTATGGCTAGATATGAAAAACTGTTTTTT.